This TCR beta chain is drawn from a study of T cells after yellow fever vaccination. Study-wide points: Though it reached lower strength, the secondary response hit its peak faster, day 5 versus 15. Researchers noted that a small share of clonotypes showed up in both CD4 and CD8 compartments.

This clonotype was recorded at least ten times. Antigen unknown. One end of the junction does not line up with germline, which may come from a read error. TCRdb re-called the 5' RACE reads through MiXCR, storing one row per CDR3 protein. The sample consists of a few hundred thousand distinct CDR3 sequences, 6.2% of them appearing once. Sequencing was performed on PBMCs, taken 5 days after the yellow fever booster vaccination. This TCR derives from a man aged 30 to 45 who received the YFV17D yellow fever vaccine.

The CDR3 loop reads CASSPGWREGEQFF. The CDR3 DNA is TGTGCTAGCAGCCCTGGGTGGAGAGAGGGTGAGCAGTTCTTC. The rearrangement uses TRBV7-7 and TRBJ2-1; perhaps TRBD2 as D (5 bases). The CDR3 is 14 residues long. Per the germline V gene, CDR1 is SSHAT and CDR2 is FNYEAQ (reference sequence).